Below, 18 T cell receptor beta chains from the same sample are listed, as sequenced in a study of T-cell memory formation after mild COVID-19. TCRdb ran MiXCR on the 5' RACE reads and lists one entry per CDR3 protein. The sample yields about 180,000 distinct CDR3 sequences, 18% seen once. Sequencing was performed on PBMCs or a T cell subset sorted from them (not recorded which). The receptor set was obtained from a man aged 18 to 29 who had mild COVID-19 (a few samples of this study predate the infection). Cell type and time point are not known.

V gene TRBV6-2 or TRBV6-3 combines with J gene TRBJ1-6, with TRBD1 matching 7 bases. Germline V gene data show CDR1 as MNHEY and CDR2 as SVGEGT. CDR3 size: 14 residues. J lost 6 bases, V lost 6 bases, and 5 bases had no gene match. The CDR3 coding sequence is TGTGCCAGCAGGCCCGGGACAGCTAATTCACCCCTCCACTTT. Translated: CASRPGTANSPLHF.

The chain joins TRBV12-3 or TRBV12-4 to TRBJ1-5, with 7 bases fitting TRBD1. Losses at the gene ends were 5 bases for V and 7 bases for J; bases not matched to a gene: 8. This CDR3 comprises 14 residues. In nucleotides, the CDR3 is TGTGCCAGCAGTCGGAACAGGGGCGGACAGCCCCAGCATTTT. This translates into CASSRNRGGQPQHF.

This clonotype has more than one count but fewer than ten. This chain joins TRBV24-1 and TRBJ2-3; 7 bases align to TRBD1. Germline V gives CDR1 KGHDR, CDR2 SFDVKD. The CDR3 totals 15 residues. V lost 6 bases to trimming and J lost 9 bases; unmatched junction nucleotides: 14. As DNA, the CDR3 is TGTGCCACCAGTCCCACGGGGACAGATACCCTAACGCAGTATTTT. Protein: CATSPTGTDTLTQYF.

This clonotype was seen only a few times. The chain has TRBV11-2 and TRBJ1-5; 12 nucleotides match TRBD1. The V gene end was trimmed by 5 bases and the J gene end by 3 bases; junction bases not matched to a gene: 2. Germline V lookup: CDR1 SGHAT, CDR2 FQNNGV. There are 15 residues in the CDR3. CDR3: CASSRGQGANQPQHF. In DNA form, the CDR3 reads TGTGCCAGCAGCAGGGGACAGGGGGCCAATCAGCCCCAGCATTTT.

This chain connects TRBV5-1 to TRBJ1-1; maybe TRBD1 (5 bases). The CDR3 covers 17 residues. V lost 4 bases to trimming and J lost 5 bases, with 24 bases between them. Germline V gene data show CDR1 as SGHRS and CDR2 as YFSETQ. CDR3 residues: CASSPGGIGTGRTEAFF. CDR3 nucleotides: TGCGCCAGCAGCCCGGGGGGGATCGGGACCGGGAGAACTGAAGCTTTCTTT.

This clonotype was seen only a few times. The V call is TRBV9, the J call TRBJ2-5; a weak D match, TRBD2 (6 bases). CDR3 length: 15 residues. Germline V gene data show CDR1 as SGDLS and CDR2 as YYNGEE. V lost 0 bases and J lost 1, with 10 bases in between. The CDR3 loop is CASSVAAGSQETQYF. In DNA, the CDR3 is TGTGCCAGCAGCGTAGCCGCGGGGTCCCAAGAGACCCAGTACTTC.

The gene calls are TRBV5-1 and TRBJ2-5, with TRBD1 matching over 8 bases. Germline lookup yields CDR1 SGHRS and CDR2 YFSETQ. The CDR3 is made up of 14 amino acids. J was trimmed by 5 bases and V by 5 bases; bases with no gene match: 8. In DNA form, the CDR3 reads TGCGCCAGCAGACAAGCAGGGGGCGCGGAGACCCAGTACTTC. Translating it yields CASRQAGGAETQYF.

The rearrangement uses TRBV3-1 and TRBJ1-1; D gene unclear. The V gene lost 0 bases and the J gene lost 1 base, with 6 bases spanning the gap. The CDR3 spans 14 residues. CDR1 and CDR2 from the germline V gene are LGHDT and YNNKEL (reference sequence). This CDR3 is CASSQDNGNTEAFF. The CDR3 coding sequence is TGTGCCAGCAGCCAAGATAACGGGAACACTGAAGCTTTCTTT.

The chain couples TRBV9 to TRBJ2-7; D not certain. Germline V gives CDR1 SGDLS, CDR2 YYNGEE. V was pared by 0 bases and J by 1 base, with 5 bases between. The CDR3 loop spans 13 amino acids. The CDR3, as DNA: TGTGCCAGCAGCGTAGGGCCGTCCTACGAGCAGTACGTC. Its protein product is CASSVGPSYEQYV.

The rearrangement links TRBV7-2 to TRBJ1-6; no clear D gene. Germline values: CDR1 SGHTA, CDR2 FQGNSA. The CDR3 length is 19 residues. With 0 bases removed from V and 6 bases from J, the gap between germline ends came to 21 bases. CDR3 DNA sequence: TGTGCCAGCAGCTTAGCGTTTTTTTCTCGGACGGAAACTAATTCACCCCTCCACTTT. Residues: CASSLAFFSRTETNSPLHF.

The gene calls are TRBV7-2 and TRBJ1-2; D unclear. The germline CDR1 and CDR2 sequences are SGHTA and FQGNSA. Trimming pared 5 bases from V and 7 bases from J, leaving 23 bases between. CDR3 size: 16 residues. CDR3 nucleotide sequence: TGTGCCAGCAGCAGCGGCAGCCTTGCTATTGTAGGTGGCTACACCTTC. Amino acids: CASSSGSLAIVGGYTF.

The chain has TRBV7-2 and TRBJ2-7; 7 nucleotides align to TRBD1. Germline-derived CDR1 and CDR2 are SGHTA and FQGNSA. The CDR3 is 13 residues long. V gave up 4 bases and J gave up 2 bases; unmatched junction bases: 2. The CDR3 bases are TGTGCCAGCAGCTCCCAGGGGGCCTACGAGCAGTACGTC. It is translated as CASSSQGAYEQYV.

Only a few counts were recorded for this clonotype. This rearrangement joins TRBV18 to TRBJ1-2; 7 bases line up with TRBD1. V dropped 6 bases and J dropped 3; count of bases not matched to a gene: 4. CDR3 length: 13 residues. Germline V lookup: CDR1 KGHSH, CDR2 LQKENI. The CDR3 protein is CASSQGGDYGYTF. The CDR3 region has the DNA TGTGCCAGCTCGCAAGGGGGCGACTATGGCTACACCTTC.

This clonotype has more than one count but fewer than ten. The V gene is TRBV20-1, the J gene TRBJ1-2, with D possibly matching TRBD1 (6 bases). CDR1 is DFQATT and CDR2 is SNEGSKA in the germline V gene (reference sequence). V gave up 1 base and J gave up 7 bases, with 16 bases separating them. CDR3 length equals 14 residues. CDR3 protein: CSARVGQGRGGYTF. In DNA, the CDR3 is TGCAGTGCTAGAGTGGGACAAGGGCGGGGTGGCTACACCTTC.

In its sample, this clonotype was seen a few times. This chain connects TRBV7-9 to TRBJ2-3, with TRBD2 identical over 9 bases. The CDR3 runs 15 residues. The junction had 4 bases not matched to a gene; V was cut back by 0 bases and J by 6 bases. From germline, CDR1 is SEHNR and CDR2 FQNEAQ (reference sequence). The CDR3: CASSLAPSGVDTQYF. The DNA for the CDR3 is TGTGCCAGCAGCTTAGCTCCTAGCGGGGTTGATACGCAGTATTTT. The variable domain in full, completed from reference TRBV7-9 and TRBJ2-3, reads DTGVSQNPRHKITKRGQNVTFRCDPISEHNRLYWYRQTLGQGPEFLTYFQNEAQLEKSRLLSDRFSAERPKGSFSTLEIQRTEQGDSAMYLCASSLAPSGVDTQYFGPGTRLTVL.

This clonotype was observed a few times. DNA for the CDR3: TGCAGTGCTAGAGGTCTCTCCTACGAGCAGTACTTC. Translating it yields CSARGLSYEQYF. The chain couples TRBV20-1 to TRBJ2-7; D unresolved. V was shortened by 1 base and J by 0 bases, with 4 bases between the two germline ends. The CDR3 contains 12 residues. CDR1 is DFQATT, CDR2 SNEGSKA, per germline (reference sequence).

A word on this clonotype: At one end the junction does not follow the germline gene, possibly because of a read error. The V call is TRBV7-6, the J call TRBJ2-5; TRBD2 matches 7 bases. Germline loops: CDR1 SGHVS, CDR2 FNYEAQ. The CDR3 sequence is 14 residues long. The CDR3: CVSSSRRRGETQYF. CDR3 coding DNA: TGTGTCAGCAGCAGTCGTAGGCGGGGGGAGACCCAGTACTTC. Supplemented by reference TRBV7-6 and TRBJ2-5, the full variable domain reads GAGVSQSPRYKVTKRGQDVALRCDPISGHVSLYWYRQALGQGPEFLTYFNYEAQQDKSGLPNDRFSAERPEGSISTLTIQRTEQRDSAMYRCVSSSRRRGETQYFGPGTRLLVL.

In this sample, this clonotype turned up a few times. The chain has TRBV7-2 and TRBJ2-5, with TRBD2 matching 7 bases. V gave up 6 bases and J gave up 5 bases; unmatched junction bases: 9. Germline CDR1 reads SGHTA; CDR2 reads FQGNSA. The CDR3 loop spans 14 amino acids. Here the CDR3 DNA reads TGTGCCAGCAGTCTAGCGGTATTTTGGGAGACCCAGTACTTC. Its translation: CASSLAVFWETQYF.